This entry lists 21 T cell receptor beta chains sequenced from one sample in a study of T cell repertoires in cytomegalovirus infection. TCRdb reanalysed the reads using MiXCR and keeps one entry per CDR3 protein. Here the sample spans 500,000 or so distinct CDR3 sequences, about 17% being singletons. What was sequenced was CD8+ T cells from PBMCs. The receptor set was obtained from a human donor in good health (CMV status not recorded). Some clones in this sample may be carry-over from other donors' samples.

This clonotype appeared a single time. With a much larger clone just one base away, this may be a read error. CDR3 DNA: TGCGCCAGCAGCCAAGCCCGGTCTGGGGCCAACGTCCTGACTTTC. This translates into CASSQARSGANVLTF. This chain joins TRBV4-1 and TRBJ2-6; D unclear. The CDR3 is 15 residues long. The V gene lost 1 base and the J gene lost 1 base, with 5 bases spanning the gap. Germline V CDR1 and CDR2: MGHRA, YSYEKL.

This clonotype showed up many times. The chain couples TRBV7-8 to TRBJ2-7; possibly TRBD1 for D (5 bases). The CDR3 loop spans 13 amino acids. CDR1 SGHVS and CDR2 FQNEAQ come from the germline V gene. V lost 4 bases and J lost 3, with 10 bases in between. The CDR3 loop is CASSSRQNYEQYF. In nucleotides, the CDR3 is TGTGCCAGCAGCTCCCGACAGAACTACGAGCAGTACTTC.

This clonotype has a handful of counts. DNA of the CDR3: TGTGCCAGCCTAGAGGAACCCAAAAATCACACAGATACGCAGTATTTT. The encoded protein is CASLEEPKNHTDTQYF. The chain employs TRBV14 and TRBJ2-3; D ambiguous. The CDR3 is made up of 16 amino acids. V shed 8 bases and J shed 2 bases, with 20 bases lying between them. The germline gives CDR1 SGHDN, CDR2 FVKESK.

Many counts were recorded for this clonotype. The CDR3 region has the DNA TGTGCCAGCAGTGATCAGGGGGGGGCATTGCCGGATGAGCAGTTCTTC. Its translation: CASSDQGGALPDEQFF. This rearrangement joins TRBV6-1 to TRBJ2-1; D might be TRBD1 or TRBD2, each matching 7 bases. V dropped 3 bases and J dropped 8 bases, with 20 bases sitting between them. The CDR3 spans 16 residues. Germline values: CDR1 MNHNS, CDR2 SASEGT.

The CDR3 DNA is TGTGCCAGCAGTTTAGGGGTCACCTATGGCTACACCTTC. Translation: CASSLGVTYGYTF. This chain connects TRBV28 to TRBJ1-2; D uncertain. V was clipped by 2 bases and J by 4 bases, with 8 bases between them. The CDR3 sequence is 13 residues long. Germline V gene data show CDR1 as MDHEN and CDR2 as SYDVKM.

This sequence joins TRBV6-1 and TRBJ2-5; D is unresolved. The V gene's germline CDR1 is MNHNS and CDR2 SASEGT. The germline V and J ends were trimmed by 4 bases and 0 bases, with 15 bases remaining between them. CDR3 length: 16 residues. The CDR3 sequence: CASSVTTPADQETQYF. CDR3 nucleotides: TGTGCCAGCAGTGTTACGACGCCGGCCGACCAAGAGACCCAGTACTTC.

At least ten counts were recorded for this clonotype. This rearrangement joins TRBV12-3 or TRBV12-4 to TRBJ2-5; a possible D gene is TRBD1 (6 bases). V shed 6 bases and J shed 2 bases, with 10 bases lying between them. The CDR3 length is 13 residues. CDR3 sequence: CASSTDSQETQYF. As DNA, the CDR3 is TGTGCCAGCAGCACGGACAGTCAAGAGACCCAGTACTTC.

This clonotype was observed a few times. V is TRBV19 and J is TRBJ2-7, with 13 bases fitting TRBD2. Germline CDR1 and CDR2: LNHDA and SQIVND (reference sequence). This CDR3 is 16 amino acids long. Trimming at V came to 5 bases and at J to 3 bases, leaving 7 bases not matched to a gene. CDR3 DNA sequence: TGTGCCAGTAGTCCCAGGACTAGCGGGAGAGTCTACGAGCAGTACTTC. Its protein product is CASSPRTSGRVYEQYF.

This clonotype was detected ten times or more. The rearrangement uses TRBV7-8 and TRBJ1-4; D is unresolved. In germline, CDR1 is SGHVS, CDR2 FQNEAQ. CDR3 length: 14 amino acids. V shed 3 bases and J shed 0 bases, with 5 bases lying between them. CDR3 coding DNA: TGTGCCAGCAGCTTTGGTACAACTAATGAAAAACTGTTTTTT. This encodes CASSFGTTNEKLFF.

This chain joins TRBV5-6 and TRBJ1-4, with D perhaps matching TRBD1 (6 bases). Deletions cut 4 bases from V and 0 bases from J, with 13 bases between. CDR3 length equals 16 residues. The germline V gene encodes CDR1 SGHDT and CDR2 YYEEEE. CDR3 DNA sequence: TGTGCCAGCAGCACTATGACAGGAGCAACTAATGAAAAACTGTTTTTT. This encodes CASSTMTGATNEKLFF. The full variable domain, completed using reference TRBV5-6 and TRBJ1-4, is DAGVTQSPTHLIKTRGQQVTLRCSPKSGHDTVSWYQQALGQGPQFIFQYYEEEERQRGNFPDRFSGHQFPNYSSELNVNALLLGDSALYLCASSTMTGATNEKLFFGSGTQLSVL.

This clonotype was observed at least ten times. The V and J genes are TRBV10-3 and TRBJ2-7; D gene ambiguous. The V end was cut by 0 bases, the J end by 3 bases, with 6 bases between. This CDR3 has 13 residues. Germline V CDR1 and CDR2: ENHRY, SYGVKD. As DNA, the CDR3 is TGTGCCATCAGTGAGTCAGGAAGCTACGAGCAGTACTTC. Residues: CAISESGSYEQYF.

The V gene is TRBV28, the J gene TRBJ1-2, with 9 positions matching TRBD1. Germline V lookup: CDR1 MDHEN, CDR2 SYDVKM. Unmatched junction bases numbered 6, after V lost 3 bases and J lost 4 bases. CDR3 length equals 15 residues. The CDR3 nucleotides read TGTGCCAGCAGTTTGACAGGGGGTTCCTTCTATGGCTACACCTTC. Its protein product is CASSLTGGSFYGYTF.

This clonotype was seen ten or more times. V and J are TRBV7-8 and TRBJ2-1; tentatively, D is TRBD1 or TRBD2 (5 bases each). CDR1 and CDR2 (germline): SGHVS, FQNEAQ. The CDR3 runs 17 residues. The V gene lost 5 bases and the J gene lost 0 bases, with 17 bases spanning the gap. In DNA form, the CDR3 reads TGTGCCAGCAGCCCGGCCCCCGGGACCGTCTCCTACAATGAGCAGTTCTTC. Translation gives CASSPAPGTVSYNEQFF.

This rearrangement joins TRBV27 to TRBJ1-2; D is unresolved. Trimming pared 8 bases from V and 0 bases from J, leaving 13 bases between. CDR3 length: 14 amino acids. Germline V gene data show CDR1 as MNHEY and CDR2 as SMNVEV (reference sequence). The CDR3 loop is CASRKGNTNYGYTF. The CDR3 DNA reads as TGTGCCAGCCGGAAGGGAAATACTAACTATGGCTACACCTTC.

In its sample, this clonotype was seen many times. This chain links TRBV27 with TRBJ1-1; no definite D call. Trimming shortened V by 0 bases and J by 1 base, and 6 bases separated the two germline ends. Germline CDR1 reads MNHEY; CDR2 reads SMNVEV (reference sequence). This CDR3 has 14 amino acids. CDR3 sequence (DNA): TGTGCCAGCAGTTTATCGTGGCAGAACACTGAAGCTTTCTTT. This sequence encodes CASSLSWQNTEAFF.

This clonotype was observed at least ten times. CDR3 region: CASSQDLVAVEGYTF. CDR3 sequence (DNA): TGCGCCAGCAGCCAAGATCTCGTCGCAGTGGAGGGCTACACCTTC. V usage is TRBV4-1 and J usage is TRBJ1-2; D uncertain. V was clipped by 0 bases and J by 8 bases, with 16 bases between them. Germline V CDR1 and CDR2: MGHRA, YSYEKL. This CDR3 region has 15 residues.

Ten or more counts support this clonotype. In DNA form, the CDR3 reads TGTGCCAGCACCCAAAGAGGGAGGGATAAAAATGAGCAGTTCTTC. It encodes CASTQRGRDKNEQFF. The chain links TRBV7-3 to TRBJ2-1; 7 bases are shared with TRBD2. The CDR3 spans 15 residues. The trim removed 7 bases at V and 7 bases at J, leaving 13 bases unmatched. Germline V CDR1 and CDR2: SGHTA, FQGTGA. Full variable domain (remainder filled in from reference TRBV7-3 and TRBJ2-1): GAGVSQTPSNKVTEKGKYVELRCDPISGHTALYWYRQSLGQGPEFLIYFQGTGAADDSGLPNDRFFAVRPEGSVSTLKIQRTERGDSAVYLCASTQRGRDKNEQFFGPGTRLTVL.

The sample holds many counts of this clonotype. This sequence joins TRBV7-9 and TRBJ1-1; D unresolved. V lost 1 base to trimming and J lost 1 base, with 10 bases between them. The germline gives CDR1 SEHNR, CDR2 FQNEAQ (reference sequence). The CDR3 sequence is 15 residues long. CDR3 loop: CASSLDLAKNTEAFF. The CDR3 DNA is TGTGCCAGCAGCTTAGATTTAGCGAAGAACACTGAAGCTTTCTTT.

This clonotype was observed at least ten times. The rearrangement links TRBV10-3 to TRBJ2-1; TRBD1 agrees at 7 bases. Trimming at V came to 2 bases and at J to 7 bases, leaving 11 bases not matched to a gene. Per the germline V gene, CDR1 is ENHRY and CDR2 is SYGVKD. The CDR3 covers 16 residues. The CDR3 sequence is CAISERDREIWNEQFF. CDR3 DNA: TGTGCCATCAGTGAGAGAGACAGGGAGATATGGAATGAGCAGTTCTTC.

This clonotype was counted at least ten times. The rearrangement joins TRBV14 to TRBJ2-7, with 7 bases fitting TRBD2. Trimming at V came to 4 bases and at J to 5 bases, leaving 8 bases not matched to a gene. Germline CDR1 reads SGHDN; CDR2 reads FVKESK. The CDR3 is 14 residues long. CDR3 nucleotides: TGTGCCAGCAGCCCCCTCGGAGGGAGGGACGAGCAGTACTTC. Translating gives CASSPLGGRDEQYF.

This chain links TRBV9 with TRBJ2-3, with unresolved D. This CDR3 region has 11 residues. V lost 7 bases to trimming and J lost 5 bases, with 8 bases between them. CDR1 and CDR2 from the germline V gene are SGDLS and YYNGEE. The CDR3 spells CASGRIDTQYF. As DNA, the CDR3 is TGTGCCAGCGGTCGGATAGATACGCAGTATTTT.